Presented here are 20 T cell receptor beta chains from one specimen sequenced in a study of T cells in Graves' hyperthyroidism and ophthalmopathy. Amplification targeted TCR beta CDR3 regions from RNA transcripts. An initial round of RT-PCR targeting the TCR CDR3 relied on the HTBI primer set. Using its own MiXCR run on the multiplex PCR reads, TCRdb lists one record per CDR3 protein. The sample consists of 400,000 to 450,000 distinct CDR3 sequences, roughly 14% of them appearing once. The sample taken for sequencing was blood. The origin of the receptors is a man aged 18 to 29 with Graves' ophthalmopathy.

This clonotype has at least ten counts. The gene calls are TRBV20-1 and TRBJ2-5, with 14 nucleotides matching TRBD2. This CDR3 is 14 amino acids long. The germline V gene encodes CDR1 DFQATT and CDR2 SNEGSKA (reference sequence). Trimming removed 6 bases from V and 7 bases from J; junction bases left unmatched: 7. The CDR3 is CSAGTSGSLGTQYF. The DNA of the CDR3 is TGCAGTGCCGGGACTAGCGGGAGCCTTGGGACCCAGTACTTC.

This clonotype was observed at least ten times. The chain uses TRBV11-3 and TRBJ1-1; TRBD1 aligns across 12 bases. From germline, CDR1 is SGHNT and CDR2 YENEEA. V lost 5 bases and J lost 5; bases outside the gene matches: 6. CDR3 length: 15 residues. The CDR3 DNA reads TGTGCCAGCAGCGGGGGACAGGGGGCGCCTACTGAAGCTTTCTTT. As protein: CASSGGQGAPTEAFF.

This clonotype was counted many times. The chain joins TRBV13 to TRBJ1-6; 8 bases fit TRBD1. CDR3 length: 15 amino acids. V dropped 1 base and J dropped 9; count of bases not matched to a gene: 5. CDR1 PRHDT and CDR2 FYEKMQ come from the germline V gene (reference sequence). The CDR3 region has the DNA TGTGCCAGCAGCTTAGAAGGACAGGGAGCTTCACCCCTCCACTTT. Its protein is CASSLEGQGASPLHF.

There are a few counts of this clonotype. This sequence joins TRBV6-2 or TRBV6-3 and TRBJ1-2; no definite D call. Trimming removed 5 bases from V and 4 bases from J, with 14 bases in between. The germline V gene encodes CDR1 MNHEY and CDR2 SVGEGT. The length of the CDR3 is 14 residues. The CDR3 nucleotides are TGTGCCAGCAGTGACCTGGACCGGTTCTATGGCTACACCTTC. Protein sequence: CASSDLDRFYGYTF.

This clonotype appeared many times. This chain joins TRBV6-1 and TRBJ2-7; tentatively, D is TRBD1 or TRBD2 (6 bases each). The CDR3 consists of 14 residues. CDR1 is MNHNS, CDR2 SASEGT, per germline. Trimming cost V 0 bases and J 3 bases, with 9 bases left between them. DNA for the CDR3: TGTGCCAGCAGTGAAGCCGGGGGCTTCTACGAGCAGTACTTC. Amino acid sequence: CASSEAGGFYEQYF.

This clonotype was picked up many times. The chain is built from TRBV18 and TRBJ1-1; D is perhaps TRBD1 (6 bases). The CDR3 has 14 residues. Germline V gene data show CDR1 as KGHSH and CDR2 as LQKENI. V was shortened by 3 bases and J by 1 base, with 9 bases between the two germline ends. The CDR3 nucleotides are TGTGCCAGCTCACCGACAGGAGAGAACACTGAAGCTTTCTTT. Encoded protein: CASSPTGENTEAFF.

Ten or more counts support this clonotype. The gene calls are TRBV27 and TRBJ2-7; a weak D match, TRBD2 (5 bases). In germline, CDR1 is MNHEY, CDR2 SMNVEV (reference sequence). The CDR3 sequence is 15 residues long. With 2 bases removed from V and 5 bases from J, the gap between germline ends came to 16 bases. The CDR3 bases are TGTGCCAGCAGTTTAAGTTCCGGGCTAGCAGACGAGCAGTACTTC. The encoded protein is CASSLSSGLADEQYF.

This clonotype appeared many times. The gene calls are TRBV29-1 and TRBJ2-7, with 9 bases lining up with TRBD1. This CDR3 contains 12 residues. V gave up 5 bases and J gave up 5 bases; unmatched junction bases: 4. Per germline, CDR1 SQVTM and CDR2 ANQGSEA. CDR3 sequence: CSVRTGADEQYF. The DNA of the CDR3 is TGCAGCGTTCGGACAGGGGCCGACGAGCAGTACTTC.

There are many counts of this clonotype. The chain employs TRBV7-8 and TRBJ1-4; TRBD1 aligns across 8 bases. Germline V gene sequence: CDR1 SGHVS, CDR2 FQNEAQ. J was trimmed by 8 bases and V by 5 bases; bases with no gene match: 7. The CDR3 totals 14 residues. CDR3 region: CASSRGQGWEKLFF. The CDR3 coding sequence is TGTGCCAGCAGCCGAGGACAGGGTTGGGAAAAACTGTTTTTT.

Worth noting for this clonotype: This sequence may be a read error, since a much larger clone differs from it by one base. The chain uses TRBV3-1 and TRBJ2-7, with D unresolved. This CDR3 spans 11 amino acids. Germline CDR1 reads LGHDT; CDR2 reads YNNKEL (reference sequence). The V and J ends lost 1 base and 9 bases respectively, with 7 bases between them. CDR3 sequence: CASSQVHGQYF. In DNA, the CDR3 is TGTGCCAGCAGCCAAGTCCACGGGCAGTACTTC.

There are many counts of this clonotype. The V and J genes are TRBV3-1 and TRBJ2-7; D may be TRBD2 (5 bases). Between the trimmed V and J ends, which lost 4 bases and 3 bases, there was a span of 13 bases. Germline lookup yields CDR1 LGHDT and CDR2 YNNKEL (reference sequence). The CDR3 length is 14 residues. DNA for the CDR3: TGTGCCAGCAGCCCAAGTGGAGAGGGCTACGAGCAGTACTTC. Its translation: CASSPSGEGYEQYF.

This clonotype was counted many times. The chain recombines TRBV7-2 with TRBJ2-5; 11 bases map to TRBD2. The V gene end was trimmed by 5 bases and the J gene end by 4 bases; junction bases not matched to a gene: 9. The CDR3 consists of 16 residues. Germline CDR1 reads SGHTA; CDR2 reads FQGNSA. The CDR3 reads CASSHKTGTSGETQYF. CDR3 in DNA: TGTGCCAGCAGCCACAAAACAGGGACTAGCGGAGAGACCCAGTACTTC.

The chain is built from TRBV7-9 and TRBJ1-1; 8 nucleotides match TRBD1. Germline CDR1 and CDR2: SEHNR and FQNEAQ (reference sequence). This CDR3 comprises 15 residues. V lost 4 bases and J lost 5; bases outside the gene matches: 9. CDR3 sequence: CASSSFRQGRTEAFF. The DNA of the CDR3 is TGTGCCAGCAGCTCCTTTAGACAGGGGAGGACTGAAGCTTTCTTT. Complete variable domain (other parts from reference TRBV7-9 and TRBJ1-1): DTGVSQNPRHKITKRGQNVTFRCDPISEHNRLYWYRQTLGQGPEFLTYFQNEAQLEKSRLLSDRFSAERPKGSFSTLEIQRTEQGDSAMYLCASSSFRQGRTEAFFGQGTRLTVV.

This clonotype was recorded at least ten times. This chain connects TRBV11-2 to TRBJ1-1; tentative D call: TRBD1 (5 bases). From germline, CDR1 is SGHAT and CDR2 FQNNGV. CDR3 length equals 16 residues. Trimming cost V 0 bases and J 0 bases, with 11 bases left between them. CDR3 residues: CASSLEPGLLNTEAFF. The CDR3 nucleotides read TGTGCCAGCAGCTTAGAACCAGGGTTACTGAACACTGAAGCTTTCTTT. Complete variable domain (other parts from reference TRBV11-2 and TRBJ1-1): EAGVAQSPRYKIIEKRQSVAFWCNPISGHATLYWYQQILGQGPKLLIQFQNNGVVDDSQLPKDRFSAERLKGVDSTLKIQPAKLEDSAVYLCASSLEPGLLNTEAFFGQGTRLTVV.

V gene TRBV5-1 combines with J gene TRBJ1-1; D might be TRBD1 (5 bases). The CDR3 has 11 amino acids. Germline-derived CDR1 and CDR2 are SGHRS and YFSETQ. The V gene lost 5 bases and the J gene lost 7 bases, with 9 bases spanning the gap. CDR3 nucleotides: TGCGCCAGCAGAGAAAGGGGTGAAGCTTTCTTT. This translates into CASRERGEAFF.

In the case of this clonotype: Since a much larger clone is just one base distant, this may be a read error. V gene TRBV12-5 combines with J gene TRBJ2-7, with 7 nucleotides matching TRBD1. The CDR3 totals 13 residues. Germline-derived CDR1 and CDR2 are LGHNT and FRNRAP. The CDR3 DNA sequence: TGTGCTATATCTCCGACAGGGATCTACGGGCAGTACTTC. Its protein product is CAISPTGIYGQYF.

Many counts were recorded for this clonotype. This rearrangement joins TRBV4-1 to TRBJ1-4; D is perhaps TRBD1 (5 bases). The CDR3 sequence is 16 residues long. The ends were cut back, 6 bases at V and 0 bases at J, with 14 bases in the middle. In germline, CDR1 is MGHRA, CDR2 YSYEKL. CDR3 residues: CASRGQTQATNEKLFF. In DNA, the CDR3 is TGCGCCAGCAGAGGTCAGACACAGGCAACTAATGAAAAACTGTTTTTT.

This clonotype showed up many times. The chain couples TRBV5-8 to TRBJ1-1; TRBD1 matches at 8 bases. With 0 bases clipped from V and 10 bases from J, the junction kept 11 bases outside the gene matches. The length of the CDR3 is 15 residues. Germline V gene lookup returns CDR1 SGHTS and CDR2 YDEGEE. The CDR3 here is CASSLVDRVRRAAFF. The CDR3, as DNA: TGTGCCAGCAGCTTGGTGGACAGGGTTAGGAGGGCAGCTTTCTTT.

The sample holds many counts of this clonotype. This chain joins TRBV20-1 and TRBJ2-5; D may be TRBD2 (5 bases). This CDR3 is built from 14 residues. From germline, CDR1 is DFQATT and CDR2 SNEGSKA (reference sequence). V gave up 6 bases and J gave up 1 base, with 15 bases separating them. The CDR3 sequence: CSADGPSPQETQYF. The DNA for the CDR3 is TGCAGTGCCGATGGGCCTAGCCCCCAAGAGACCCAGTACTTC.

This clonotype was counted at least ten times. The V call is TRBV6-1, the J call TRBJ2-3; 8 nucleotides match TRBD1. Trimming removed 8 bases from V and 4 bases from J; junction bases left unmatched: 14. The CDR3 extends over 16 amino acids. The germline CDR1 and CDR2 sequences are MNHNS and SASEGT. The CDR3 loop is CASASVSRGPADTQYF. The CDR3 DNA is TGTGCCAGCGCCTCAGTGTCCAGGGGGCCCGCAGATACGCAGTATTTT.